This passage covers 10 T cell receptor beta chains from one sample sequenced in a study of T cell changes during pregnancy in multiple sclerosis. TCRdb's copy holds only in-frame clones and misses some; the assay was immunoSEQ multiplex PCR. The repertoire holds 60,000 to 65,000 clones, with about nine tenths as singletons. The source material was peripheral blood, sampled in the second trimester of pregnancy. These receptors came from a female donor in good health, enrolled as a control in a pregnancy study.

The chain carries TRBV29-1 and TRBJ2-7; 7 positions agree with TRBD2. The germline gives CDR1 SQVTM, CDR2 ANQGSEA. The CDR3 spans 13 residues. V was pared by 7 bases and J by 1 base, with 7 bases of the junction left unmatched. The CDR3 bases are TGCAGCGGCTGGGGGGGGGAATCCTACGAGCAGTACTTC. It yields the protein CSGWGGESYEQYF.

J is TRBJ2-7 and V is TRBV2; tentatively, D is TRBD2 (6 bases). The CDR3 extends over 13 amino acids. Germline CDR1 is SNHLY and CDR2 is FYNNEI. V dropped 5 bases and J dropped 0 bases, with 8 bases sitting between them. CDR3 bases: TGTGCCAGCAGTCGACTAGACTCCTACGAGCAGTACTTC. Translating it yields CASSRLDSYEQYF.

The CDR3 loop reads CASSLFGLAVGTDTQYF. CDR3 bases: TGTGCCAGCAGTTTATTCGGCCTAGCGGTGGGGACAGATACGCAGTATTTT. The V call is TRBV28, the J call TRBJ2-3; 7 nucleotides line up with TRBD2. Germline V gene sequence: CDR1 MDHEN, CDR2 SYDVKM. The CDR3 is 17 amino acids. V was pared by 1 base and J by 3 bases, with 10 bases of the junction left unmatched.

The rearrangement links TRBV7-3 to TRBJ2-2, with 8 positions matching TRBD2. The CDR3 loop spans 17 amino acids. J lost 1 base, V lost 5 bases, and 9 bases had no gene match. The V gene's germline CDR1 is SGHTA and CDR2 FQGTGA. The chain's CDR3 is CASSHYAGGRNTGELFF. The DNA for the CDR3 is TGTGCCAGCAGCCACTACGCGGGGGGACGGAACACCGGGGAGCTGTTTTTT.

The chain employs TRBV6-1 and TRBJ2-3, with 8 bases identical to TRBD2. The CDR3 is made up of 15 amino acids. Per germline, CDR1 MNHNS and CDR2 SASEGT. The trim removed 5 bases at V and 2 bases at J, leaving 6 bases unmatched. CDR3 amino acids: CASSPQAGATDTQYF. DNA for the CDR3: TGTGCCAGCAGTCCCCAAGCGGGGGCCACAGATACGCAGTATTTT.

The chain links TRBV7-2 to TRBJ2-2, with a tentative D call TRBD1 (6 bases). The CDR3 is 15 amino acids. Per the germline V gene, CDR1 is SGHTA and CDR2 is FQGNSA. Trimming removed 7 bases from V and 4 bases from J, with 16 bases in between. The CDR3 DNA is TGTGCCAGCAAAATCCCGGGGACACCCACCGGGGAGCTGTTTTTT. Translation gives CASKIPGTPTGELFF.

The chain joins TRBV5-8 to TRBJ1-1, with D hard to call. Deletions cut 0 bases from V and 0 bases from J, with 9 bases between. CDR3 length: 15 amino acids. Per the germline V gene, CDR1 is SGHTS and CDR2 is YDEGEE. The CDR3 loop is CASSLGQFMNTEAFF. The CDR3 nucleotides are TGTGCCAGCAGCTTGGGACAATTCATGAACACTGAAGCTTTCTTT.

In DNA form, the CDR3 reads TGCGCCAGCAGTCAGGGGGCTGGGGACACTGAAGCTTTCTTT. It specifies CASSQGAGDTEAFF. The J gene is TRBJ1-1, the V gene TRBV5-1; 8 nucleotides align to TRBD1. From germline, CDR1 is SGHRS and CDR2 YFSETQ. Trimming at V came to 5 bases and at J to 3 bases, leaving 6 bases not matched to a gene. This CDR3 has 14 residues.

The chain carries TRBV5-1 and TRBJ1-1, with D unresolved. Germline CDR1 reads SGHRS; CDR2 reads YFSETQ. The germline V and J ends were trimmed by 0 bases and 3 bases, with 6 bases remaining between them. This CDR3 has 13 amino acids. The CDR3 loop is CASSLGGDTEAFF. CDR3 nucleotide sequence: TGCGCCAGCAGCTTGGGGGGAGACACTGAAGCTTTCTTT.

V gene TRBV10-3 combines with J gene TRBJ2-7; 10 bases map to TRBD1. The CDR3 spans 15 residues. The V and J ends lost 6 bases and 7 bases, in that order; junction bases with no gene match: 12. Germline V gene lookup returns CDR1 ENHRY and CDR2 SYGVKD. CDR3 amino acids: CAISAPGQGPREQYF. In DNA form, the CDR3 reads TGTGCCATCAGCGCCCCGGGACAGGGGCCTCGGGAGCAGTACTTC.